The T cell receptor beta chain described here comes from a study of shared clonotypes between healthy human individuals. From germline, CDR1 is MNHEY and CDR2 SVGAGI. The CDR3 extends over 14 amino acids. The ends were cut back, 6 bases at V and 8 bases at J, with 17 bases in the middle. Assay used: immunoSEQ multiplex PCR; TCRdb lists only in-frame clones, some missing. The sample carries over a million clones, more than 95% recorded once. This receptor was identified in a man younger than 40 in good health. The gene calls are TRBV6-5 and TRBJ1-5; D perhaps matches TRBD1 (6 bases). Sequences were obtained from naive CD4+ T cells sorted from blood. Subset given: CD45RA+ positively selected. CDR3 protein: CASRSSGGREPQHF. The CDR3 nucleotides are TGTGCCAGCAGGTCTAGTGGGGGGCGCGAGCCCCAGCATTTT.